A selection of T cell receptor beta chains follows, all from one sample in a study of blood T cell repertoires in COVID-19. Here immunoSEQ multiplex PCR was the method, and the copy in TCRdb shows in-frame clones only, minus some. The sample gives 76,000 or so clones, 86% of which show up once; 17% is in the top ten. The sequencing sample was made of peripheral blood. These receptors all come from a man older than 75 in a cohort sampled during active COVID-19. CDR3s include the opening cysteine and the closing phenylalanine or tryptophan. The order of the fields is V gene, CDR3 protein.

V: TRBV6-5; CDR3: CASSLTGGNNQPQHF
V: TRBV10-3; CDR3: CAISDRDSDTEAFF
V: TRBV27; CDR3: CASSPRAGAGAKNIQYF
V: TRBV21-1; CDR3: CASSVLQGRSGYTF
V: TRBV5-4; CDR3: CASSLIGETEKLFF
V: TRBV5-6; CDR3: CASSLAANYGYTF
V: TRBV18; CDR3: CASSTGWRTNEKLFF
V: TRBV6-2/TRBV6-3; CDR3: CASSYSGGSGYTF
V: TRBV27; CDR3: CASRPGTHNQPQHF
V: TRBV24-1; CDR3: CATSDLGAGGYTF
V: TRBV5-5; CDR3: CASSFFPSGTGVDEQFF
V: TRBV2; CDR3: CASSEAGTGDGETQYF
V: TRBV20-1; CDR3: CSACETSGGYGELFF
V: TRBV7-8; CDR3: CASSPGQGADTQYF
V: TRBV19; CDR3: CANNAGTSGSYEQYF
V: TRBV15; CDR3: CATSRVQSPIGYTF
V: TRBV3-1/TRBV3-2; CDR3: CASSPIGQYTEAFF
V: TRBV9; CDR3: CASSVRAPKSTGELFF
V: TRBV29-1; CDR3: CSVTGQGSNTEAFF
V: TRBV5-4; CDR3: CASRLAGAYNGEQFF
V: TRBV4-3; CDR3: CASSQRGGEKLFF
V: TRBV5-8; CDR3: CASSFQGRKVGAFF
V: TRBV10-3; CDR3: CAIKPSTGNQPQHF
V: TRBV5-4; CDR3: CASSLDSYGYTF
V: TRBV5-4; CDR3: CASSLTEYTEAFF
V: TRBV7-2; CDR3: CASSFWRGDTQYF
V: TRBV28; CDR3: CASRTEINTEAFF
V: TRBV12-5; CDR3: CASGFEDQPQHF
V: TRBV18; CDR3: CASSPSAGAAGELFF
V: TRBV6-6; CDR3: CASSYGGGTEAFF
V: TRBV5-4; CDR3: CAHRDRSTDTQYF
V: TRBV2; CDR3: CASRTGTGNYGYTF
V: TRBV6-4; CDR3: CASSEDRMNTGELFF
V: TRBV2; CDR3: CASSEETSRDTGELFF
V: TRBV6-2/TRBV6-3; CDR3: CASSYTRMGTGGSDTQYF
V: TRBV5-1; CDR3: CASSLASGGTGDTQYF
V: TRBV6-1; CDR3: CASSDRAGSTGELFF
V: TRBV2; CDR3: CASSEAVTAAEAFF
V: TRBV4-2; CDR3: CASSRPEEVGYGYTF
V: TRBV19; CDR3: CASSSGNTEAFF
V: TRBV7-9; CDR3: CASSARQVSSYEQYF
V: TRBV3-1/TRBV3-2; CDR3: CASSQGGGRGEQYF
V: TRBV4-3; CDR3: CASSQENGGGTDTQYF
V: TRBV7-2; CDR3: CASSTQGTSGNTIYF
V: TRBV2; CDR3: CASSEAPGYQPQHF
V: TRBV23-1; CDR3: CASSQSKAGWSEAFF
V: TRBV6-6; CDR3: CASSSGQGNYGYTF
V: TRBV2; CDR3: CARSGTGDTDTQYF
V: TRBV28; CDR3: CASSLFRAGANVLTF
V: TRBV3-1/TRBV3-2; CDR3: CASIPTGNYEQYF
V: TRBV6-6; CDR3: CASRHDRSNPAYEQYF
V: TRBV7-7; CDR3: CASSLSGGTGQETQYF
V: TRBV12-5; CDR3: CASGPGTYSSYEQYF